The 21 T cell receptor beta chains listed next were all sequenced from one sample in a study of blood T cell repertoires in COVID-19 (dated by TCRdb to 2018 to 2020). Receptor libraries were prepared by the immunoSEQ multiplex PCR assay. TCRdb holds this immuneACCESS table with in-frame rearrangements only. Some clones are missing; in checked studies, unresolved V genes explain under half, and the rest has no known cause. This sample is represented by approximately 120,000 clones; roughly four fifths of them were singletons. Roughly 18% of the sample goes to the ten largest clones. The sequenced material came from PBMCs or T cells enriched from blood (not recorded which). Receptors originate from a man aged 30 to 45 who had recovered from COVID-19.

This chain links TRBV18 with TRBJ2-1; D possibly corresponds to TRBD2 (6 bases). Germline assignment: CDR1 KGHSH and CDR2 LQKENI. V dropped 2 bases and J dropped 8 bases, with 19 bases sitting between them. This CDR3 region has 16 residues. The CDR3 is CASSPNYSGGGDEQFF. Here the CDR3 DNA reads TGTGCCAGCTCACCAAATTATAGCGGAGGTGGGGATGAGCAGTTCTTC.

The rearrangement uses TRBV5-4 and TRBJ2-7, with a possible D match to TRBD1 (5 bases). Germline CDR1 SGHNT, CDR2 YYREEE (reference sequence). Trimming took 4 bases from V and 4 from J, leaving 18 bases between them. The CDR3 consists of 15 residues. In DNA, the CDR3 is TGTGCCAGCAGCCTGGACCCGACCAGGGCTTACGAGCAGTACGTC. Protein product: CASSLDPTRAYEQYV.

To note about this clone: One junction end does not reproduce the germline sequence, and a read error may be involved. V and J are TRBV7-7 and TRBJ2-3, with TRBD2 as a possible D gene (6 bases). The CDR3 is 16 residues long. Germline V gene sequence: CDR1 SSHAT, CDR2 FNYEAQ (reference sequence). The CDR3 loop reads CASNPGVGGRADTQYF. The CDR3 coding sequence is TGTGCTAGCAACCCCGGCGTGGGGGGAAGGGCAGATACGCAGTATTTT.

The CDR3 reads CASKQNRGNEQFF. The CDR3 DNA reads TGTGCCAGCAAACAGAATCGGGGCAATGAGCAGTTCTTC. The genes are TRBV2 and TRBJ2-1, with D possibly matching TRBD2 (5 bases). The V gene lost 7 bases and the J gene lost 6 bases, with 13 bases spanning the gap. The CDR3 spans 13 residues. Germline lookup yields CDR1 SNHLY and CDR2 FYNNEI.

This rearrangement joins TRBV9 to TRBJ2-1; the D gene is possibly TRBD2 (6 bases). Germline V gene lookup returns CDR1 SGDLS and CDR2 YYNGEE. Trimming left V 0 bases short and J 7 bases short, with 14 bases between. This CDR3 comprises 15 residues. The CDR3 DNA is TGTGCCAGCAGCGTAGACGGGAGTAATAGTAATGAGCAGTTCTTC. The encoded protein is CASSVDGSNSNEQFF.

The V gene is TRBV11-2, the J gene TRBJ2-5; 8 nucleotides align to TRBD1. V lost 4 bases and J lost 4; bases outside the gene matches: 2. This CDR3 comprises 13 residues. The V gene's germline CDR1 is SGHAT and CDR2 FQNNGV. CDR3 in DNA: TGTGCCAGCAGCTCGGACAGGGCAGAGACCCAGTACTTC. Its protein product is CASSSDRAETQYF. Combining the CDR3 with reference TRBV11-2 and TRBJ2-5 gives the whole variable domain EAGVAQSPRYKIIEKRQSVAFWCNPISGHATLYWYQQILGQGPKLLIQFQNNGVVDDSQLPKDRFSAERLKGVDSTLKIQPAKLEDSAVYLCASSSDRAETQYFGPGTRLLVL.

The chain carries TRBV9 and TRBJ1-2, with 8 bases matching TRBD1. Germline V gene data show CDR1 as SGDLS and CDR2 as YYNGEE. V was clipped by 4 bases and J by 4 bases; unmatched bases: 15. CDR3 size: 17 residues. The CDR3 here is CASSPRPGGEGIYGYTF. The CDR3 coding sequence is TGTGCCAGCAGCCCGAGACCAGGGGGCGAGGGTATCTATGGCTACACCTTC. Complete variable domain (other parts from reference TRBV9 and TRBJ1-2): DSGVTQTPKHLITATGQRVTLRCSPRSGDLSVYWYQQSLDQGLQFLIQYYNGEERAKGNILERFSAQQFPDLHSELNLSSLELGDSALYFCASSPRPGGEGIYGYTFGSGTRLTVV.

The V and J genes are TRBV7-6 and TRBJ2-5; possible D gene TRBD1, 5 bases. V lost 1 base, J lost 5 bases, and 11 bases lay in between. Per the germline V gene, CDR1 is SGHVS and CDR2 is FNYEAQ. This CDR3 spans 14 amino acids. The CDR3: CASSLEGSGETQYF. The CDR3 bases are TGTGCCAGCAGCTTAGAGGGGTCAGGGGAGACCCAGTACTTC.

There are a few counts of this clone. The genes are TRBV2 and TRBJ2-5; weak D call: TRBD1 (6 bases). CDR3 length equals 13 residues. The V end was cut by 7 bases, the J end by 5 bases, with 14 bases between. CDR1 and CDR2 from the germline V gene are SNHLY and FYNNEI. The CDR3 sequence: CASNKQGGETQYF. DNA for the CDR3: TGTGCCAGCAATAAACAGGGTGGGGAGACCCAGTACTTC.

The CDR3 protein is CASSRAGDNSPLHF. The CDR3 DNA reads TGTGCCAGCAGTCGGGCAGGGGATAATTCACCCCTCCACTTT. The rearrangement joins TRBV6-6 to TRBJ1-6; perhaps TRBD1 as D (6 bases). Trimming stripped 5 bases from V and 5 bases from J, with 10 bases between. The CDR3 runs to 14 residues. Germline CDR1 is MNHNY and CDR2 is SVGAGI (reference sequence).

V is TRBV27 and J is TRBJ1-1; D is uncertain. CDR1 MNHEY and CDR2 SMNVEV come from the germline V gene (reference sequence). The V end was cut by 3 bases, the J end by 1 base, with 6 bases between. There are 13 residues in the CDR3. CDR3 protein: CASSLVANTEAFF. As DNA, the CDR3 is TGTGCCAGCAGTTTGGTAGCGAACACTGAAGCTTTCTTT.

The J gene is TRBJ1-2, the V gene TRBV6-1; D is ambiguous. This CDR3 is 14 amino acids long. V lost 0 bases and J lost 3, with 8 bases in between. CDR1 is MNHNS, CDR2 SASEGT, per germline. CDR3 nucleotide sequence: TGTGCCAGCAGTGAAGCTCGGGGTTACTATGGCTACACCTTC. Translated, it gives CASSEARGYYGYTF.

V and J are TRBV2 and TRBJ2-1; 9 nucleotides match TRBD1. Losses at the gene ends were 6 bases for V and 2 bases for J; bases not matched to a gene: 2. The CDR3 length is 14 residues. Germline-derived CDR1 and CDR2 are SNHLY and FYNNEI. The CDR3: CASSRDRAYNEQFF. The DNA of the CDR3 is TGTGCCAGCAGCCGGGACAGGGCCTACAATGAGCAGTTCTTC. Drawing the rest from reference TRBV2 and TRBJ2-1, the complete variable domain is EPEVTQTPSHQVTQMGQEVILRCVPISNHLYFYWYRQILGQKVEFLVSFYNNEISEKSEIFDDQFSVERPDGSNFTLKIRSTKLEDSAMYFCASSRDRAYNEQFFGPGTRLTVL.

This chain uses TRBV7-9 with TRBJ2-7, with 7 bases lining up with TRBD2. The V gene's germline CDR1 is SEHNR and CDR2 FQNEAQ (reference sequence). The CDR3 spans 14 residues. Germline trimming cut 5 bases from V and 7 bases from J; bases unmatched to any gene: 11. In DNA form, the CDR3 reads TGTGCCAGCAGCCCAGGGACTACACTCCGGGAGCAGTACTTC. It encodes CASSPGTTLREQYF. The complete variable domain, with remaining parts taken from reference TRBV7-9 and TRBJ2-7, reads DTGVSQNPRHKITKRGQNVTFRCDPISEHNRLYWYRQTLGQGPEFLTYFQNEAQLEKSRLLSDRFSAERPKGSFSTLEIQRTEQGDSAMYLCASSPGTTLREQYFGPGTRLTVT.

The genes are TRBV5-1 and TRBJ2-5; no reliable D call. Germline assignment: CDR1 SGHRS and CDR2 YFSETQ. Trimming removed 1 base at V and 3 bases at J, with 13 bases between. This CDR3 comprises 15 residues. The CDR3 is CASSLTVTREETQYF. CDR3 DNA: TGCGCCAGCAGCTTGACCGTGACACGCGAAGAGACCCAGTACTTC.

V and J are TRBV7-8 and TRBJ1-5; D gene ambiguous. The V and J ends lost 7 bases and 5 bases respectively, with 9 bases between them. Germline V CDR1 and CDR2: SGHVS, FQNEAQ. The CDR3 length is 12 residues. The CDR3 bases are TGTGCCAGCACCCCCGGGGATCAGCCCCAGCATTTT. Its protein product is CASTPGDQPQHF. The variable domain in full, with the rest retrieved from reference TRBV7-8 and TRBJ1-5, is GAGVSQSPRYKVAKRGQDVALRCDPISGHVSLFWYQQALGQGPEFLTYFQNEAQLDKSGLPSDRFFAERPEGSVSTLKIQRTQQEDSAVYLCASTPGDQPQHFGDGTRLSIL.

The chain combines TRBV6-4 with TRBJ1-5; possible D gene TRBD1, 5 bases. Germline values: CDR1 MRHNA, CDR2 SNTAGT. The CDR3 is made up of 15 amino acids. Trimming shortened V by 5 bases and J by 6 bases, and 17 bases separated the two germline ends. The CDR3 DNA is TGTGCCAGCAGTCGCGTCGCGGGGGGAGGTCAGCCCCAGCATTTT. Its protein is CASSRVAGGGQPQHF.

CDR3 bases: TGTGCCAGCAGCTTGGGGACAGGGACCCCTGAAGCTTTCTTT. This sequence encodes CASSLGTGTPEAFF. J is TRBJ1-1 and V is TRBV5-4, with 8 bases fitting TRBD1. After removal of 0 bases from V and 6 bases from J, the junction contained 4 bases not matched to a gene. Germline CDR1 reads SGHNT; CDR2 reads YYREEE (reference sequence). CDR3 length equals 14 residues.

The chain couples TRBV5-1 to TRBJ1-2; the D gene is possibly TRBD1 (6 bases). V lost 2 bases to trimming and J lost 0 bases, with 14 bases between them. The CDR3 is 16 residues long. Germline lookup yields CDR1 SGHRS and CDR2 YFSETQ. CDR3 in amino acids: CASSLGWAGANYGYTF. CDR3 bases: TGCGCCAGCAGCTTAGGCTGGGCAGGGGCTAACTATGGCTACACCTTC.

The chain links TRBV10-2 to TRBJ2-3, with D possibly being TRBD1 (6 bases). The germline V gene encodes CDR1 WSHSY and CDR2 SAAADI. V was pared by 7 bases and J by 1 base, with 9 bases between. The CDR3 runs 13 residues. The CDR3 region has the DNA TGCGCCAGCATCGAGGGGGGCACAGATACGCAGTATTTT. This translates into CASIEGGTDTQYF.

The rearrangement links TRBV12-3 or TRBV12-4 to TRBJ2-1; 8 positions agree with TRBD2. The CDR3 totals 12 residues. The junction had 8 bases not matched to a gene; V was cut back by 4 bases and J by 15 bases. The CDR3 spells CASSWGLVGPFF. CDR3 coding DNA: TGTGCCAGCAGTTGGGGACTAGTTGGGCCGTTCTTC.